Each of the 5 T cell receptor beta chains below was sequenced from the same sample in a study of blood T cells in healthy people across ages (dated by TCRdb to the mid-2010s). Libraries were constructed by 5' RACE. Instrument used: Illumina HiSeq 2500. A second about 6 to 11 cycle PCR used a sample-barcoded 5' primer and a J-beta primer mix. Using fastp at Q25 and MiXCR, TCRdb reprocessed the public reads and kept productive beta chains. Identical CDR3 protein sequences are pooled into one entry, listed with their most common genes and DNA. This sample is represented by approximately 810,000 distinct CDR3 sequences; 29% of them were singletons. The ten largest account for about 18% of the sample. Source material: blood. The receptors stem from a woman aged 80 or over in good health.

This clonotype was picked up a small number of times. Here the CDR3 reads CASSKRPGNNHGYTF. The CDR3 DNA reads TGTGCCAGCAGCAAAAGGCCAGGCAATAATCATGGCTACACCTTC. This rearrangement joins TRBV21-1 to TRBJ1-2. TRBV21-1 is assigned pseudogene status. This CDR3 has 15 residues.

The chain uses TRBV2 and TRBJ2-2, with 8 bases lining up with TRBD2. With V trimmed by 7 bases and J by 4 bases, 5 bases remained unmatched. The CDR3 has 14 residues. The germline CDR1 and CDR2 sequences are SNHLY and FYNNEI. CDR3 loop: CASKALAVTGELFF. The CDR3, as DNA: TGTGCCAGCAAGGCACTAGCGGTCACCGGGGAGCTGTTTTTT. The entire variable domain, with the rest obtained from reference TRBV2 and TRBJ2-2, is as follows: EPEVTQTPSHQVTQMGQEVILRCVPISNHLYFYWYRQILGQKVEFLVSFYNNEISEKSEIFDDQFSVERPDGSNFTLKIRSTKLEDSAMYFCASKALAVTGELFFGEGSRLTVL.

The genes are TRBV2 and TRBJ1-4; the D is unclear. The CDR3 contains 12 residues. Trimming removed 0 bases from V and 8 bases from J, with 4 bases in between. Germline CDR1 and CDR2: SNHLY and FYNNEI. CDR3 sequence: CASSEAGEKLFF. The CDR3 DNA is TGTGCCAGCAGTGAAGCCGGGGAAAAACTGTTTTTT.

This clonotype came up many times. V is TRBV7-9 and J is TRBJ2-3, with 7 bases matching TRBD1. This CDR3 contains 14 residues. V gave up 5 bases and J gave up 7 bases; unmatched junction bases: 9. The germline CDR1 and CDR2 sequences are SEHNR and FQNEAQ (reference sequence). Here the CDR3 DNA reads TGTGCCAGCAGCCAGACAGGGATGTTGAATACGCAGTATTTT. Protein sequence: CASSQTGMLNTQYF. The full variable domain, rest sourced from reference TRBV7-9 and TRBJ2-3, is DTGVSQNPRHKITKRGQNVTFRCDPISEHNRLYWYRQTLGQGPEFLTYFQNEAQLEKSRLLSDRFSAERPKGSFSTLEIQRTEQGDSAMYLCASSQTGMLNTQYFGPGTRLTVL.

This clonotype was observed at least ten times. The chain carries TRBV5-1 and TRBJ1-1, with unresolved D. The CDR3 spans 15 residues. Germline-derived CDR1 and CDR2 are SGHRS and YFSETQ. V was shortened by 0 bases and J by 2 bases, with 11 bases between the two germline ends. The CDR3 loop is CASSLELRANTEAFF. The CDR3 nucleotides read TGCGCCAGCAGCTTGGAACTGAGAGCCAACACTGAAGCTTTCTTT.